This T cell receptor (beta chain) was observed in a study of cytomegalovirus exposure and HLA in healthy donors. Points from the study as a whole: The study found most TCR sequences rare, yet found some public TCRs in many donors.

Generated by immunoSEQ multiplex PCR, the TCRdb table keeps only in-frame clones and is missing some. The sample has 70,000 or so clones, roughly 94% seen once; the top ten hold around 1.9%. Remarks on this clone: What it binds is unknown.

Germline V CDR1 and CDR2: SGHAT, FQNNGV. Between the trimmed V and J ends, which lost 5 bases and 3 bases, there was a span of 19 bases. The length of the CDR3 is 16 residues. This receptor was identified in a woman under 30 in good health and CMV-seropositive. The chain recombines TRBV11-2 with TRBJ1-1; the D gene is possibly TRBD1 (5 bases). Sequenced: PBMCs. For the CDR3, the DNA is TGTGCCAGCAGCCCATTAGGCAGGGAAAGTTACACTGAAGCTTTCTTT. Translated: CASSPLGRESYTEAFF.